This T cell receptor (beta chain) was documented in a study of T cells in Graves' hyperthyroidism and ophthalmopathy. This clonotype was found many times. Diagnosis of hyperthyroidism was new in patients aged 18 to 65, and its duration was under 2 months. The CDR3 regions of TCR beta were amplified from RNA transcripts. A first-round RT-PCR of the TCR CDR3 used the HTBI primer set. MiXCR, run by TCRdb on the multiplex PCR reads, gives a single entry per CDR3 protein. Of about 720,000 distinct CDR3 sequences detected, about 16% appear once; the ten largest clones hold about 8.4%. The receptor was derived from a man younger than 35 with Graves' hyperthyroidism. What was sequenced was blood.

CDR3 residues: CASSLQGHEQYF. The CDR3 DNA follows: TGTGCCAGCAGTTTACAGGGACACGAGCAGTACTTC. The chain combines TRBV28 with TRBJ2-7; D is perhaps TRBD1 or TRBD2 (5 bases each). Germline assignment: CDR1 MDHEN and CDR2 SYDVKM. The length of the CDR3 is 12 residues. V lost 2 bases and J lost 5, with 7 bases in between.